Sequencing of this T cell receptor beta chain was carried out in a study of shared clonotypes between healthy human individuals. Libraries were prepared by immunoSEQ multiplex PCR; TCRdb keeps only in-frame clonotypes and omits some of them. The sample comprises approximately 1.5 million clones, approximately 98.5% of which are singletons, and around 0.33% rests with the top ten. This CDR3 comprises 13 residues. V dropped 3 bases and J dropped 4; count of bases not matched to a gene: 2. Germline V gives CDR1 SGHTA, CDR2 FQGNSA. This TCR was recovered from a man aged 30 to 45 in good health. The chain has TRBV7-2 and TRBJ2-7; TRBD2 agrees at 8 bases. Sequences were obtained from naive CD4+ T cells sorted from blood. As for subset: CD45RA+ positively selected. CDR3 in DNA: TGTGCCAGCAGCTTTGCTAGCGGGTACGAGCAGTACTTC. This translates into CASSFASGYEQYF.